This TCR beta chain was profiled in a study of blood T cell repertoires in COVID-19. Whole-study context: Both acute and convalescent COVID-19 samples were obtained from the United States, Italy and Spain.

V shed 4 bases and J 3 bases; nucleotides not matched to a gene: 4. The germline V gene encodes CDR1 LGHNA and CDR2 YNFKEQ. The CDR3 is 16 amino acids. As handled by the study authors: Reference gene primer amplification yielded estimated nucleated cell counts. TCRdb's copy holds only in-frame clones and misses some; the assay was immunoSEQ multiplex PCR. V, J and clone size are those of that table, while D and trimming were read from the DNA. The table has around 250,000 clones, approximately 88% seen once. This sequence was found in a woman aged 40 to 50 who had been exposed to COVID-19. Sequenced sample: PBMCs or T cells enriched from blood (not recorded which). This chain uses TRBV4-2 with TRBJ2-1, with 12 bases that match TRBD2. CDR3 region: CASSRKTSGGYNEQFF. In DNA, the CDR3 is TGTGCCAGCAGCCGGAAGACTAGCGGGGGCTACAATGAGCAGTTCTTC.